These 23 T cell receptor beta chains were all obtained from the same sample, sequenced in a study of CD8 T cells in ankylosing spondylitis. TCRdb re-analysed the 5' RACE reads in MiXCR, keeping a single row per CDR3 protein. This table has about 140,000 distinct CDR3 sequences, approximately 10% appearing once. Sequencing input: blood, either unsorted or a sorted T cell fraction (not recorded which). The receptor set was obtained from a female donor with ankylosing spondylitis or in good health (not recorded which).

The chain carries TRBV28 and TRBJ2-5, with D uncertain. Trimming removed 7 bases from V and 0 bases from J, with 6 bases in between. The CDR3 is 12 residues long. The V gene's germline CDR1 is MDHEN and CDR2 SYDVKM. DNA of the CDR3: TGTGCCAGCAACGAGTACCAAGAGACCCAGTACTTC. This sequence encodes CASNEYQETQYF.

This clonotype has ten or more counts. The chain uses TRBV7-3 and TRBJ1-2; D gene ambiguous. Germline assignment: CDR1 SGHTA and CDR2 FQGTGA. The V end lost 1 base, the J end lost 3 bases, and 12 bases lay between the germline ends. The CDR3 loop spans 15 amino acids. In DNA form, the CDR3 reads TGTGCCAGCAGCTTAAAAGAGGGTGGATACTATGGCTACACCTTC. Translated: CASSLKEGGYYGYTF.

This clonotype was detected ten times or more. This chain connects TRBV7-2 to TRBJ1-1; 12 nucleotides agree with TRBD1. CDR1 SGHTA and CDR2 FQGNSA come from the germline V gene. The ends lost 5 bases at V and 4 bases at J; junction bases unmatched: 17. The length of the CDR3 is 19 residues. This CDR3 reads CASSPRRGQGAFWGTEAFF. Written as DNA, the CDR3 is TGTGCCAGCAGCCCGAGGAGGGGACAGGGGGCATTCTGGGGCACTGAAGCTTTCTTT. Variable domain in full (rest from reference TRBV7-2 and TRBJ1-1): GAGVSQSPSNKVTEKGKDVELRCDPISGHTALYWYRQSLGQGLEFLIYFQGNSAPDKSGLPSDRFSAERTGGSVSTLTIQRTQQEDSAVYLCASSPRRGQGAFWGTEAFFGQGTRLTVV.

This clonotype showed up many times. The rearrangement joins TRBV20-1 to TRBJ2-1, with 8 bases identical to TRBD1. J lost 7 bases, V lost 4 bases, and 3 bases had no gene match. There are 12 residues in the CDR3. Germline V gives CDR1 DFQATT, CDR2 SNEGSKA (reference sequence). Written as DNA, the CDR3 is TGCAGTGCTACAAGGACAGGGAATGAGCAGTTCTTC. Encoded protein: CSATRTGNEQFF.

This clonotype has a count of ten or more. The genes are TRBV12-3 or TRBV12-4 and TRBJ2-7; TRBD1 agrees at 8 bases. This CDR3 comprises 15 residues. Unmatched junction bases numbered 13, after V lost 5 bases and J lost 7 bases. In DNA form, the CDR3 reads TGTGCCAGCAGTAAGCGGACAGGGTTCTCAGAAGAGCAGTACTTC. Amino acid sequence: CASSKRTGFSEEQYF.

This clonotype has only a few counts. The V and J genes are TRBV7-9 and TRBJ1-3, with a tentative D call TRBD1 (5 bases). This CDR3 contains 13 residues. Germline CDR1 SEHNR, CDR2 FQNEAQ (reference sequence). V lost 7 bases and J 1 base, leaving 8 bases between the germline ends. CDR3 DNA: TGTGCCAGCAACCCAGGGTCTGGAAACACCATATATTTT. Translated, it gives CASNPGSGNTIYF.

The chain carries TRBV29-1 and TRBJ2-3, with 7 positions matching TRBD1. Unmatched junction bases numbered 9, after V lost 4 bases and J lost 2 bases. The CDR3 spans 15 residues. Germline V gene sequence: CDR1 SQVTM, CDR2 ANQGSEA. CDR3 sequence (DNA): TGCAGCGTTGGTAAGGGACAGAGCACCACAGATACGCAGTATTTT. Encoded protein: CSVGKGQSTTDTQYF.

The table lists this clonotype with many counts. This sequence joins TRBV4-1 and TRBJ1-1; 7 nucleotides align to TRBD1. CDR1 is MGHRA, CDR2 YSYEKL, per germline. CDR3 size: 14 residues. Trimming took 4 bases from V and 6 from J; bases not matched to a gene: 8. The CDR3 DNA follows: TGCGCCAGCAGCCCGACAGGGTCCTCTCCTGAAGCTTTCTTT. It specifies CASSPTGSSPEAFF.

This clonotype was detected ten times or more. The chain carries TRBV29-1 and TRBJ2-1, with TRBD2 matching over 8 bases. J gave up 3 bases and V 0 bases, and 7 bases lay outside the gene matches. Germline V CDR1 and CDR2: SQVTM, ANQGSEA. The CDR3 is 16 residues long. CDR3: CSVEDGRGEIYNEQFF. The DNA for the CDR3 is TGCAGCGTTGAAGACGGGAGGGGAGAGATCTACAATGAGCAGTTCTTC.

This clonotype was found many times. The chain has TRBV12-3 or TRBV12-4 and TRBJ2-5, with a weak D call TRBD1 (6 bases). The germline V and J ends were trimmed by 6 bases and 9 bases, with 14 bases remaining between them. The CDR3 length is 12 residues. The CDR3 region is CASSPGPGAQYF. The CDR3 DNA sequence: TGTGCCAGCAGCCCCGGACCAGGGGCCCAGTACTTC.

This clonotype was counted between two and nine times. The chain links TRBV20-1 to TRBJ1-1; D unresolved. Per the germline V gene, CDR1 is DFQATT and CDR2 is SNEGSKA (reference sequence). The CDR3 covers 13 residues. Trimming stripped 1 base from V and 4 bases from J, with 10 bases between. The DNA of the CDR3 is TGCAGTGCTAGAGGGGTGTTCGGCACTGAAGCTTTCTTT. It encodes CSARGVFGTEAFF.

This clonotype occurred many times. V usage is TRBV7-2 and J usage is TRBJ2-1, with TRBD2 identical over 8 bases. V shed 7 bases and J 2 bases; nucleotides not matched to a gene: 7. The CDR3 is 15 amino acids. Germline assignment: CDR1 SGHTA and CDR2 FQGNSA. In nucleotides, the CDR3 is TGTGCCAGCAAAGGGGCGGGAGGCCCCTACAATGAGCAGTTCTTC. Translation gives CASKGAGGPYNEQFF.

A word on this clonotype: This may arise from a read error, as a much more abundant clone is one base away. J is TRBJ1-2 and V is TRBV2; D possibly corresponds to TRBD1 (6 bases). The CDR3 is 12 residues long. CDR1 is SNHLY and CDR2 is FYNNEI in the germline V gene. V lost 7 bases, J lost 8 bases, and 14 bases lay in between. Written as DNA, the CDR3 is TGTGCCAGCACCCTCAGGGGCTGCGGCTACACCTTC. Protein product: CASTLRGCGYTF.

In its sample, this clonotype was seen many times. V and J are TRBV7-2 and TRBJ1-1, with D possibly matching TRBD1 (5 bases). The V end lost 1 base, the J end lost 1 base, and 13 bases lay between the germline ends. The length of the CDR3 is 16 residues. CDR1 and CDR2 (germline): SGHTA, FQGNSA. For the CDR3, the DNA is TGTGCCAGCAGCTTAGTATTGGGGGTAACGAACACTGAAGCTTTCTTT. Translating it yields CASSLVLGVTNTEAFF.

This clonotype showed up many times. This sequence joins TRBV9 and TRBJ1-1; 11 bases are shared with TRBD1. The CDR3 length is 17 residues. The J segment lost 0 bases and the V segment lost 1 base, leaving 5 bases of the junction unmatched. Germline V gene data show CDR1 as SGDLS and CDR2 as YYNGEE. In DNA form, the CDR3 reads TGTGCCAGCAGCGTACTGGGACAGGGGGTAATGAACACTGAAGCTTTCTTT. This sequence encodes CASSVLGQGVMNTEAFF.

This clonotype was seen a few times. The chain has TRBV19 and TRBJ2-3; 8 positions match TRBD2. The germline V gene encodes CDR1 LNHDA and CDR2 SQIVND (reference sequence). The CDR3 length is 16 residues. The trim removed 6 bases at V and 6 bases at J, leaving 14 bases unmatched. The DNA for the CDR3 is TGTGCCAGTAGATTCTCACCGCGGGGGGATTCCGATACGCAGTATTTT. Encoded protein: CASRFSPRGDSDTQYF.

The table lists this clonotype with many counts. This chain's CDR3 is CSVDGGIGKEQFF. CDR3 in DNA: TGCAGCGTTGATGGAGGAATCGGCAAGGAGCAGTTCTTC. The chain links TRBV29-1 to TRBJ2-1, with D perhaps matching TRBD2 (5 bases). The CDR3 sequence is 13 residues long. Germline CDR1 SQVTM, CDR2 ANQGSEA. V was pared by 3 bases and J by 10 bases, with 16 bases between.

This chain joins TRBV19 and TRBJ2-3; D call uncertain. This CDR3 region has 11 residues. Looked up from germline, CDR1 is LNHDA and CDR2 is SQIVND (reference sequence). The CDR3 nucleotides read TGTGCAAGTTTCCACCGGGATACGCAGTATTTT. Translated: CASFHRDTQYF. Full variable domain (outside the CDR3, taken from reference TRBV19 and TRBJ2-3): DGGITQSPKYLFRKEGQNVTLSCEQNLNHDAMYWYRQDPGQGLRLIYYSQIVNDFQKGDIAEGYSVSREKKESFPLTVTSAQKNPTAFYLCASFHRDTQYFGPGTRLTVL.

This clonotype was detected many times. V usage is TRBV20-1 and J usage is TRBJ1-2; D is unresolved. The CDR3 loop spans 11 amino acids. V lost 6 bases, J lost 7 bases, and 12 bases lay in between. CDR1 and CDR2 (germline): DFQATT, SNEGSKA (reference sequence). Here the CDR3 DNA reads TGCAGTGCCACGGACGCGGTTGGCTACACCTTC. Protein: CSATDAVGYTF.

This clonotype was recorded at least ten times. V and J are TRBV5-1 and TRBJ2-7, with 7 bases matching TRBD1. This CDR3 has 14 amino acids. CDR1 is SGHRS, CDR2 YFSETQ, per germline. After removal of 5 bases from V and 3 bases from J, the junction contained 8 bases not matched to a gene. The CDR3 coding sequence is TGCGCCAGCAGTTCGGACAGGACCCTCTACGAGCAGTACTTC. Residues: CASSSDRTLYEQYF.

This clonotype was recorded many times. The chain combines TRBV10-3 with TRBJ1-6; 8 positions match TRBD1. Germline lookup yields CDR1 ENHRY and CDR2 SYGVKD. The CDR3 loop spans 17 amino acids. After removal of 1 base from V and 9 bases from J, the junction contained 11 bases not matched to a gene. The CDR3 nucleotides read TGTGCCATCAGTGAGTTACCAGGACAGGGAATAAGTTCACCCCTCCACTTT. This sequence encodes CAISELPGQGISSPLHF.

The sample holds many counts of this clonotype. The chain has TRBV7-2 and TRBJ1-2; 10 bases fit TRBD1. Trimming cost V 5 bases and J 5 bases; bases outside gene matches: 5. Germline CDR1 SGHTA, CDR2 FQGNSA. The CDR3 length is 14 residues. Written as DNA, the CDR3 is TGTGCCAGCAGCGCGACAGGGGGCACTTATGGCTACACCTTC. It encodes CASSATGGTYGYTF.

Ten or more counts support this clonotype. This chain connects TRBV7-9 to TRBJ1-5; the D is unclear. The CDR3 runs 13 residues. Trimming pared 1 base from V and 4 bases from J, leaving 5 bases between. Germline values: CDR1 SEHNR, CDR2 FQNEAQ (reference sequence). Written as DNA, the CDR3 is TGTGCCAGCAGCTTAGAGAGGAATCAGCCCCAGCATTTT. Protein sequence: CASSLERNQPQHF.